The clone carrying this TCR beta chain was counted a few times. The sample originates from a study of blood T cell repertoires in COVID-19. Turning to the study itself: Samples came from the United States, Italy and Spain, spanning acute and convalescent COVID-19. Sources were T cells, B-cell-depleted T cells, or PBMCs; the material itself was cDNA or gDNA.

Authors' analysis steps: It was from reference gene primer amplification that nucleated cell counts were estimated. The assay was immunoSEQ multiplex PCR, and TCRdb's table has in-frame clones only and misses some. The V and J calls and clone size were taken over from that table, and D and trimming were inferred from the DNA. The data contain over 60,000 clones, 80% to 95% of them singletons. CDR1 SGDLS and CDR2 YYNGEE come from the germline V gene. This CDR3 contains 15 residues. The ends were cut back, 0 bases at V and 10 bases at J, with 14 bases in the middle. Sequences were obtained from peripheral blood. The rearrangement uses TRBV9 and TRBJ1-6, with D perhaps matching TRBD1 (6 bases). The receptor was isolated from a human donor in a cohort sampled during active COVID-19. In nucleotides, the CDR3 is TGTGCCAGCAGCGTAGCTACAGGGTTACAATCACCCCTCCACTTT. Protein: CASSVATGLQSPLHF.